This TCR beta chain is from a study of response to subunit inactivated influenza vaccine. The CDR3 extends over 16 amino acids. V shed 1 base, J shed 4 bases, and the junction held 5 bases outside the gene matches. The V gene's germline CDR1 is MNHEY and CDR2 SMNVEV (reference sequence). TCRdb redid the calling of the RT-PCR reads with MiXCR, one entry per CDR3 protein. Of hundreds of thousands of distinct CDR3 sequences in the sample, around 11% are singletons; the top ten hold roughly 11%. Another study also made use of these data, one on T cells expressing NK-cell markers. This second report adds: Production of TCR beta cDNA relied on 5'RACE template switching with UMIs. Sequencing of TCR beta repertoires drew on sorted CD3+CD56+NKG2C+, CD3+CD56+NKG2C- and CD3+CD56-NKG2C+ T cells. One of the eight sequenced donors was seronegative, whereas the other seven were HCMV-seropositive. Dominant NKG2C+ clonotypes accounted for about 1.0-8% of CD8+ T cells in several donors. Dominance of the CD3+CD56-NKG2C+ fraction by these clonotypes also held in several donors.

The receptor comes from a man over 45 who received an inactivated influenza vaccine. The sample here was PBMCs from blood, taken on the day of vaccination. The J gene is TRBJ2-1, the V gene TRBV27; TRBD2 matches 9 bases. Here the CDR3 reads CASSLWREGLYNEQFF. The CDR3 coding sequence is TGTGCCAGCAGTTTATGGCGGGAGGGCCTTTACAATGAGCAGTTCTTC.